Shown below are 8 T cell receptor beta chains from a single sample sequenced in a study of T-cell reconstitution after alpha-beta-depleted transplantation in children. As it was prepared, the TCRbeta library received unique molecular identifiers. MiXCR, run by TCRdb on the PCR reads, gives a single entry per CDR3 protein. The sample carries about 350,000 distinct CDR3 sequences, 15% to 20% recorded once. The sequencing here drew on PBMCs, mostly from graft donor cells, taken 360 days after TCRalphabeta/CD19-depleted stem cell transplant. These receptors were obtained from a male patient aged 2 to 10 who had a stem cell transplant for acute lymphoblastic leukemia, so the T cells may come from the graft donor.

This clonotype has a count of ten or more. This chain connects TRBV7-9 to TRBJ2-7; D is uncertain. V was shortened by 2 bases and J by 1 base, with 6 bases between the two germline ends. This CDR3 region has 13 residues. The V gene's germline CDR1 is SEHNR and CDR2 FQNEAQ (reference sequence). The CDR3 loop is CASSLIGSYEQYF. The CDR3 DNA sequence: TGTGCCAGCAGCTTAATAGGGTCCTACGAGCAGTACTTC.

This clonotype has only a few counts. This chain uses TRBV7-9 with TRBJ2-7; TRBD2 matches 11 bases. This CDR3 has 16 amino acids. The germline V gene has CDR1 SEHNR and CDR2 FQNEAQ (reference sequence). Trimming took 0 bases from V and 2 from J; bases not matched to a gene: 3. CDR3 sequence reads: CASSLALGLAAYEQYF. In nucleotides, the CDR3 is TGTGCCAGCAGCTTAGCTTTGGGACTAGCGGCCTACGAGCAGTACTTC. The full variable domain, its missing parts supplied by reference TRBV7-9 and TRBJ2-7, is DTGVSQNPRHKITKRGQNVTFRCDPISEHNRLYWYRQTLGQGPEFLTYFQNEAQLEKSRLLSDRFSAERPKGSFSTLEIQRTEQGDSAMYLCASSLALGLAAYEQYFGPGTRLTVT.

The CDR3 DNA is TGCAGCGTTGGGAGGGGGCCGATCGACAATGAGCAGTTCTTC. Encoded protein: CSVGRGPIDNEQFF. V usage is TRBV29-1 and J usage is TRBJ2-1; tentative D call: TRBD1 (7 bases). Trimming stripped 4 bases from V and 5 bases from J, with 15 bases between. This CDR3 is 14 amino acids long. Germline assignment: CDR1 SQVTM and CDR2 ANQGSEA.

This clonotype was seen a handful of times. The V gene is TRBV4-1, the J gene TRBJ2-5, with 8 bases fitting TRBD2. The CDR3 contains 15 residues. Trimming removed 4 bases from V and 5 bases from J; junction bases left unmatched: 9. Per germline, CDR1 MGHRA and CDR2 YSYEKL. DNA for the CDR3: TGCGCCAGCAGCCTTGGGACTAGTAGGGAGGAGACCCAGTACTTC. Translated, it gives CASSLGTSREETQYF.

The chain joins TRBV18 to TRBJ1-2, with TRBD1 as a possible D gene (6 bases). This CDR3 region has 16 residues. The V end was cut by 3 bases, the J end by 0 bases, with 14 bases between. The V gene's germline CDR1 is KGHSH and CDR2 LQKENI. The CDR3 region is CASSPVGQVPNYGYTF. CDR3 nucleotides: TGTGCCAGCTCACCCGTGGGACAAGTTCCTAACTATGGCTACACCTTC.

This clonotype showed up just a few times. The chain joins TRBV11-3 to TRBJ2-2; D ambiguous. V shed 3 bases and J shed 4 bases, with 12 bases lying between them. The CDR3 is made up of 15 amino acids. CDR1 and CDR2 from the germline V gene are SGHNT and YENEEA. In nucleotides, the CDR3 is TGTGCCAGCAGCTTCGGACCCTACGGCACCGGGGAGCTGTTTTTT. Its protein is CASSFGPYGTGELFF.

This chain joins TRBV18 and TRBJ2-2; 7 nucleotides agree with TRBD1. The ends lost 2 bases at V and 6 bases at J; junction bases unmatched: 3. This CDR3 has 14 amino acids. The germline gives CDR1 KGHSH, CDR2 LQKENI. The CDR3 loop is CASSPVTGSGELFF. CDR3 DNA: TGTGCCAGCTCACCAGTGACAGGGTCCGGGGAGCTGTTTTTT.

The chain couples TRBV12-3 or TRBV12-4 to TRBJ1-5, with D tentatively TRBD1 (5 bases). The CDR3 consists of 14 residues. Trimming left V 7 bases short and J 7 bases short, with 17 bases between. The chain's CDR3 is CASTGWGDDQPQHF. The CDR3, as DNA: TGTGCCAGCACCGGTTGGGGGGATGACCAGCCCCAGCATTTT.